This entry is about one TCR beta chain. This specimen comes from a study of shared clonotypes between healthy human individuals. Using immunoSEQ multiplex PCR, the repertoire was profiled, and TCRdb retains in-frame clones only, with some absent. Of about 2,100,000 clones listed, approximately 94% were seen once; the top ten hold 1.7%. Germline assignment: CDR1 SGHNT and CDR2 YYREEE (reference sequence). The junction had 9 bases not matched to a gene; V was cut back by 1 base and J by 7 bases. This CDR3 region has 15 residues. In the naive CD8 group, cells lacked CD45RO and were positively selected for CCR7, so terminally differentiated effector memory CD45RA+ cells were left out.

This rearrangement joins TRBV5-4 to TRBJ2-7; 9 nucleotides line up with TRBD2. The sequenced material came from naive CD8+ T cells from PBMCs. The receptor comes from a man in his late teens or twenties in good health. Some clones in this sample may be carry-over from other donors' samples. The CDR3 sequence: CASSLKGLALQEQYF. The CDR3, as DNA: TGTGCCAGCAGCTTGAAGGGACTAGCCCTCCAGGAGCAGTACTTC.